These T cell receptor beta chains were read from a single sample in a study of response to subunit inactivated influenza vaccine. Each CDR3 protein is one row after TCRdb ran MiXCR on the RT-PCR reads. The data hold around 650,000 distinct CDR3 sequences, with about 15% observed a single time. This specimen was PBMCs from blood, taken 11 to 12 days after vaccination. The receptors stem from a middle-aged man who received an inactivated influenza vaccine. CDR3s include the opening cysteine and the closing phenylalanine or tryptophan. The D gene is left open where the match is weak. Clone size is shown for a subset of rows, as once, few, many or a class of expanded clone.

D: TRBD1; J: TRBJ1-2; V: TRBV6-2/TRBV6-3; size: few; CDR3: CASSYGGQGAEYGYTF; DNA: TGTGCCAGCAGTTACGGAGGGCAGGGGGCAGAGTATGGCTACACCTTC
D: TRBD1; J: TRBJ1-1; V: TRBV6-1; size: .; CDR3: CASLGTGGKNTEAFF; DNA: TGTGCCAGCCTCGGGACAGGGGGTAAGAACACTGAAGCTTTCTTT
D: TRBD1; J: TRBJ2-7; V: TRBV5-1; size: many; CDR3: CASSSTGDNYEQYF; DNA: TGCGCCAGCAGCTCTACAGGGGACAACTACGAGCAGTACTTC
D: .; J: TRBJ2-3; V: TRBV7-2; size: few; CDR3: CASSPGISTDTQYF; DNA: TGTGCCAGCAGCCCTGGGATAAGCACAGATACGCAGTATTTT
D: .; J: TRBJ2-7; V: TRBV29-1; size: few; CDR3: CSVGRQSTRWGLYEQYF; DNA: TGCAGCGTTGGGAGACAGTCGACTAGGTGGGGTCTCTACGAGCAGTACTTC
D: .; J: TRBJ2-1; V: TRBV11-2; size: .; CDR3: CASSLGGTDSYNEQFF; DNA: TGTGCCAGCAGCTTAGGTGGGACTGACTCCTACAATGAGCAGTTCTTC
D: .; J: TRBJ1-1; V: TRBV28; size: few; CDR3: CASSPPPGQMNTEAFF; DNA: TGTGCCAGCAGTCCACCCCCCGGACAAATGAACACTGAAGCTTTCTTT
D: TRBD1; J: TRBJ2-1; V: TRBV14; size: .; CDR3: CASSPLRGRGDEQFF; DNA: TGTGCCAGCAGCCCCCTCAGGGGGCGAGGCGATGAGCAGTTCTTC
D: TRBD1; J: TRBJ1-2; V: TRBV20-1; size: few; CDR3: CSASARDRSLYGYTF; DNA: TGCAGTGCTAGTGCCCGGGACAGGAGCCTATATGGCTACACCTTC
D: .; J: TRBJ2-5; V: TRBV7-7; size: .; CDR3: CASSLMQGETQYF; DNA: TGTGCTAGCAGCTTAATGCAGGGAGAGACCCAGTACTTC
D: TRBD2; J: TRBJ2-3; V: TRBV7-8; size: .; CDR3: CASSLRRGGTDTQYF; DNA: TGTGCCAGCAGCTTAAGGCGGGGGGGCACAGATACGCAGTATTTT
D: TRBD2; J: TRBJ2-1; V: TRBV18; size: few; CDR3: CASSSGVLYNEQFF; DNA: TGTGCCAGCTCCAGCGGGGTTCTCTACAATGAGCAGTTCTTC
D: TRBD2; J: TRBJ2-3; V: TRBV7-2; size: few; CDR3: CASSLTPSGRGMDTQYF; DNA: TGTGCCAGCAGCTTAACCCCTAGCGGGAGGGGTATGGATACGCAGTATTTT
D: .; J: TRBJ2-7; V: TRBV5-6; size: .; CDR3: CASSALDGYEQYF; DNA: TGTGCCAGCAGCGCGTTGGACGGGTACGAGCAGTACTTC
D: TRBD1; J: TRBJ2-2; V: TRBV20-1; size: .; CDR3: CSATDRVKTGELFF; DNA: TGCAGTGCTACCGACAGGGTTAAGACCGGGGAGCTGTTTTTT
D: .; J: TRBJ1-5; V: TRBV5-1; size: few; CDR3: CASSSSPNQPQHF; DNA: TGCGCCAGCAGCAGCTCCCCAAATCAGCCCCAGCATTTT
D: .; J: TRBJ2-3; V: TRBV5-1; size: .; CDR3: CASSRGVGTDTQYF; DNA: TGCGCCAGCAGCAGGGGGGTGGGCACAGATACGCAGTATTTT
D: .; J: TRBJ2-3; V: TRBV5-1; size: .; CDR3: CASSLGREPPDTQYF; DNA: TGCGCCAGCAGCTTGGGCCGGGAGCCCCCAGATACGCAGTATTTT
D: .; J: TRBJ1-6; V: TRBV28; size: few; CDR3: CASSLWVAREGSPLHF; DNA: TGTGCCAGCAGTTTATGGGTGGCCAGGGAGGGTTCACCCCTCCACTTT
D: .; J: TRBJ2-7; V: TRBV5-6; size: .; CDR3: CASNQLRTGSSYEQYF; DNA: TGTGCCAGCAACCAACTTCGGACGGGAAGCTCCTACGAGCAGTACTTC
D: TRBD2; J: TRBJ2-7; V: TRBV20-1; size: .; CDR3: CSARDITSGPYEQYF; DNA: TGCAGTGCTAGAGATATTACTAGCGGACCTTACGAGCAGTACTTC
D: .; J: TRBJ1-1; V: TRBV19; size: .; CDR3: CASSITGLWTTTEAFF; DNA: TGTGCCAGTAGTATAACAGGCCTCTGGACGACCACTGAAGCGTTCTTT
D: TRBD2; J: TRBJ2-1; V: TRBV5-1; size: few; CDR3: CASSSNSGSSYNEQFF; DNA: TGCGCCAGCAGCTCCAATAGCGGGAGCTCCTACAATGAGCAGTTCTTC
D: TRBD1; J: TRBJ1-1; V: TRBV3-1; size: few; CDR3: CASSHRDSGAEAFF; DNA: TGTGCCAGCAGCCACCGGGACAGTGGGGCTGAAGCTTTCTTT
D: TRBD1; J: TRBJ2-5; V: TRBV19; size: .; CDR3: CASKGPWTGETQYF; DNA: TGTGCCAGTAAGGGCCCCTGGACAGGCGAGACCCAGTACTTC
D: .; J: TRBJ2-3; V: TRBV2; size: .; CDR3: CASRPDWGSTDTQYF; DNA: TGTGCCAGCAGACCCGATTGGGGGAGCACAGATACGCAGTATTTT
D: .; J: TRBJ2-2; V: TRBV3-1; size: .; CDR3: CASSQATVGFGTGELFF; DNA: TGTGCCAGCAGCCAAGCAACAGTGGGTTTCGGGACCGGGGAGCTGTTTTTT
D: TRBD1; J: TRBJ1-2; V: TRBV29-1; size: .; CDR3: CSVGTDYGYTF; DNA: TGCAGCGTGGGGACAGACTATGGCTACACCTTC
D: TRBD2; J: TRBJ2-7; V: TRBV14; size: .; CDR3: CASSQAGLAGVLGQYF; DNA: TGTGCCAGCAGCCAAGCCGGACTAGCGGGAGTTTTAGGGCAGTACTTC
D: TRBD2; J: TRBJ2-2; V: TRBV5-1; size: .; CDR3: CASSHGLAGSGELFF; DNA: TGCGCCAGCAGTCATGGACTAGCTGGAAGTGGGGAGCTGTTTTTT
D: TRBD1; J: TRBJ2-3; V: TRBV9; size: .; CDR3: CASSAVPGQGTSSTDTQYF; DNA: TGTGCCAGCAGCGCTGTACCCGGACAGGGGACCTCTAGCACAGATACGCAGTATTTT
D: .; J: TRBJ2-7; V: TRBV5-1; size: .; CDR3: CASSLEPGNYEQYF; DNA: TGCGCCAGCAGCTTGGAGCCGGGCAACTACGAGCAGTACTTC
D: .; J: TRBJ1-6; V: TRBV7-2; size: .; CDR3: CASSLTPRASPLHF; DNA: TGTGCCAGCAGCCTCACTCCTAGGGCCTCACCCCTCCACTTT
D: .; J: TRBJ2-7; V: TRBV25-1; size: many; CDR3: CASSGKSWVDEQYF; DNA: TGTGCCAGCAGTGGGAAGAGCTGGGTAGACGAGCAGTACTTC
D: .; J: TRBJ2-7; V: TRBV29-1; size: .; CDR3: CSVRLETYEQYF; DNA: TGCAGCGTTCGCCTAGAAACCTACGAGCAGTACTTC
D: .; J: TRBJ2-1; V: TRBV6-1; size: .; CDR3: CAVNMAVYNEQFF; DNA: TGTGCCGTCAATATGGCTGTCTACAATGAGCAGTTCTTC
D: TRBD2; J: TRBJ2-1; V: TRBV11-2; size: .; CDR3: CASILGQLAGGVTGNEQFF; DNA: TGTGCCAGCATCTTAGGTCAACTAGCGGGGGGGGTTACGGGCAATGAGCAGTTCTTC
D: TRBD1; J: TRBJ1-2; V: TRBV29-1; size: few; CDR3: CSVTTGTGTYGYTF; DNA: TGCAGCGTTACCACCGGGACAGGTACCTATGGCTACACCTTC
D: TRBD1; J: TRBJ1-2; V: TRBV6-1; size: .; CDR3: CASSSGTGDFYGYTF; DNA: TGTGCCAGCAGCTCCGGGACAGGGGATTTCTATGGCTACACCTTC
D: TRBD2; J: TRBJ2-1; V: TRBV29-1; size: .; CDR3: CSALTSGSINEQFF; DNA: TGCAGCGCCCTCACTAGCGGGAGTATAAATGAGCAGTTCTTC
D: .; J: TRBJ2-1; V: TRBV7-9; size: few; CDR3: CASSLAWGGAHNEQFF; DNA: TGTGCCAGCAGCTTAGCGTGGGGGGGGGCCCACAATGAGCAGTTCTTC
D: .; J: TRBJ2-7; V: TRBV7-2; size: .; CDR3: CASSLWLAYYEQYF; DNA: TGTGCCAGCAGCTTATGGCTAGCGTACTACGAGCAGTACTTC
D: .; J: TRBJ1-1; V: TRBV7-9; size: .; CDR3: CAISPMRRDTEAFF; DNA: TGTGCCATCAGCCCCATGAGAAGGGACACTGAAGCTTTCTTT
D: .; J: TRBJ1-1; V: TRBV6-1; size: .; CDR3: CASTLRRGGTEAFF; DNA: TGTGCCAGCACCCTACGAAGGGGGGGCACTGAAGCTTTCTTT
D: TRBD1; J: TRBJ2-5; V: TRBV29-1; size: few; CDR3: CSVAIGTGVGETQYF; DNA: TGCAGCGTTGCGATAGGGACAGGGGTCGGAGAGACCCAGTACTTC
D: .; J: TRBJ2-1; V: TRBV4-3; size: once; CDR3: CASSQGGILDNEQFF; DNA: TGCGCCAGCAGCCAAGGAGGGATTCTGGACAATGAGCAGTTCTTC
D: TRBD2; J: TRBJ2-5; V: TRBV20-1; size: .; CDR3: CSAVVGWTSGRKRETQYF; DNA: TGCAGTGCTGTCGTGGGGTGGACTAGCGGGAGAAAGAGGGAGACCCAGTACTTC
D: TRBD1; J: TRBJ1-1; V: TRBV5-1; size: few; CDR3: CASSSSRTGPTEAFF; DNA: TGCGCCAGCAGCTCCTCCCGGACAGGGCCCACTGAAGCTTTCTTT
D: TRBD1; J: TRBJ2-1; V: TRBV25-1; size: .; CDR3: CASTATGGNYNEQFF; DNA: TGTGCCAGCACCGCGACAGGGGGAAACTACAATGAGCAGTTCTTC
D: TRBD2; J: TRBJ2-2; V: TRBV7-3; size: few; CDR3: CASSLTREQANTGELFF; DNA: TGTGCCAGCAGCCTGACGCGGGAGCAAGCGAACACCGGGGAGCTGTTTTTT
D: TRBD2; J: TRBJ2-1; V: TRBV12-3/TRBV12-4; size: .; CDR3: CASSLGLGLAGVSNEQFF; DNA: TGTGCCAGCAGTTTGGGGCTGGGGCTAGCGGGAGTATCAAATGAGCAGTTCTTC
D: TRBD2; J: TRBJ2-7; V: TRBV6-1; size: .; CDR3: CASSNTPLRTSGSFEQYF; DNA: TGTGCCAGCAGCAATACACCGCTACGGACTAGCGGGTCCTTTGAGCAGTACTTC
D: .; J: TRBJ1-2; V: TRBV25-1; size: .; CDR3: CASSGGQRDGYTF; DNA: TGTGCCAGCAGTGGAGGACAGAGAGATGGCTACACCTTC
D: .; J: TRBJ2-2; V: TRBV7-2; size: few; CDR3: CASSLERTTNTGELFF; DNA: TGTGCCAGCAGCTTAGAGAGGACAACGAACACCGGGGAGCTGTTTTTT
D: .; J: TRBJ2-7; V: TRBV10-3; size: few; CDR3: CAISDQGTRRHEQYF; DNA: TGTGCCATCAGTGATCAGGGGACTCGAAGACACGAGCAGTACTTC
D: .; J: TRBJ2-5; V: TRBV20-1; size: .; CDR3: CSAQMAYQETQYF; DNA: TGCAGTGCCCAAATGGCGTATCAAGAGACCCAGTACTTC
D: TRBD1; J: TRBJ1-2; V: TRBV12-3/TRBV12-4; size: .; CDR3: CASRETRGTNYGYTF; DNA: TGTGCCAGCAGAGAAACCAGGGGGACTAACTATGGCTACACCTTC